Listed below are T cell receptor beta chains from one sample, sequenced in a study of blood T cell repertoires in COVID-19. The assay was immunoSEQ multiplex PCR, and TCRdb's table has in-frame clones only and misses some. The data show some 290,000 clones, with about 90% seen just once and 12% held by the top ten. The sequencing sample was made of peripheral blood. Receptors were obtained from a woman in her 30s with COVID-19, enrolled during active disease. CDR3s include the opening cysteine and the closing phenylalanine or tryptophan. A D gene is named only where the DNA matches it firmly. Expanded clones get a size class; other rows say once, few or many, or leave the size out.

D gene	V gene	J gene	clone size	CDR3 DNA	CDR3 protein
NA	TRBV19	TRBJ2-3	NA	TGTGCCAGTAGTATAGATCGGGCTAGCCGGAGCACAGATACGCAGTATTTT	CASSIDRASRSTDTQYF
TRBD1	TRBV6-5	TRBJ2-3	NA	TGTGCCAGTTTACCGGGACAGGGGGCGGCAGATACGCAGTATTTT	CASLPGQGAADTQYF
NA	TRBV7-6	TRBJ1-6	NA	TGTGCCAGCAGCCCAACGACAACGTATAATTCACCCCTCCACTTT	CASSPTTTYNSPLHF
TRBD1	TRBV2	TRBJ1-2	few	TGTGCCAGCAGTGAAGAGGGGGCAGGGTCCGGCTACACCTTC	CASSEEGAGSGYTF
TRBD1	TRBV28	TRBJ2-7	NA	TGTGCCAGCAGTTTAACCCCGGACAGGGGCGAGCAGTACTTC	CASSLTPDRGEQYF
TRBD2	TRBV9	TRBJ2-3	NA	TGTGCCAGCAGCGTACGGCGGGAGAATACGCAGTATTTT	CASSVRRENTQYF
TRBD1	TRBV19	TRBJ1-6	NA	TGTGCCACGGAGGGACAGGGTAGTTCACCCCTCCACTTT	CATEGQGSSPLHF
TRBD1	TRBV29-1	TRBJ1-3	NA	TGCAGCGTTGACGACAGGGGAGGAAACACCATATATTTT	CSVDDRGGNTIYF
NA	TRBV14	TRBJ1-4	NA	TGTGCCAGCAGTCTACAAAGGGGGGAAAAACTGTTTTTT	CASSLQRGEKLFF
TRBD1	TRBV5-6	TRBJ2-1	NA	TGTGCCAGCAGCTTTGGGACAGGGCCAAATGAGCAGTTCTTC	CASSFGTGPNEQFF